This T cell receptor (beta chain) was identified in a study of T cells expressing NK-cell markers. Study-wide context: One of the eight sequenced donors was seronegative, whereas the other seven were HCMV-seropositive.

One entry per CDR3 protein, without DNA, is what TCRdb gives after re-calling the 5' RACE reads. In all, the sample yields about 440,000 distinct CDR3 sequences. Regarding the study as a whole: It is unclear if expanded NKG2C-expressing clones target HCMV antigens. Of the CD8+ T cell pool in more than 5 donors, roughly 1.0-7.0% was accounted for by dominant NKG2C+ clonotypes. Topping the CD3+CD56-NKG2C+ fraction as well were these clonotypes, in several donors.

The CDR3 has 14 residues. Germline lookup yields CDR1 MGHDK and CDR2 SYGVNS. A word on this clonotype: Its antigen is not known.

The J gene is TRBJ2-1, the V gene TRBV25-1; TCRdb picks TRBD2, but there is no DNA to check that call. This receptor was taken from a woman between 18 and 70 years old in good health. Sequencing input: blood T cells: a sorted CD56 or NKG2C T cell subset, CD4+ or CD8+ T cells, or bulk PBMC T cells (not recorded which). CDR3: CASSEFGLNNEQFF. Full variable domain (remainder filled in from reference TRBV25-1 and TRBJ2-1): EADIYQTPRYLVIGTGKKITLECSQTMGHDKMYWYQQDPGMELHLIHYSYGVNSTEKGDLSSESTVSRIRTEHFPLTLESARPSHTSQYLCASSEFGLNNEQFFGPGTRLTVL.